This T cell receptor (beta chain) is from a study of human T cells and chemical hapten exposure. Described time point: patch test 1, 2 weeks after DPC sensitization. Treatment in this sample: therapeutic diphenylcyclopropenone sensitization with weekly scalp DPC. This clonotype was seen more than once but under ten times. The germline V gene encodes CDR1 MNHEY and CDR2 SVGEGT. The CDR3 contains 15 residues. The V end was cut by 5 bases, the J end by 6 bases, with 17 bases between. TCRdb redid the calling of the RACE reads with MiXCR, one entry per CDR3 protein. The sample records about 99,000 distinct CDR3 sequences, around 12% being singletons.

The TCR originated in a woman between 35 and 50 years old with alopecia areata. Some clones in this sample may be carry-over from other donors' samples. This chain connects TRBV6-2 or TRBV6-3 to TRBJ2-4; D tentatively reads TRBD1 or TRBD2 (5 bases each). This specimen consisted of whole blood, obtained in connection with sensitization to the hapten diphenylcyclopropenone (DPC). The CDR3 DNA reads TGTGCCAGCAGTCCGTGGGCCCCGAGGGGAAACATTCAGTACTTC. Its translation is CASSPWAPRGNIQYF.